This TCR beta chain was sequenced for a study of shared clonotypes between healthy human individuals. Study results and caveats: Generally, naive subsets (rather than memory subsets) showed larger estimated richness. Few donors limited the genetic and exposure-history diversity represented.

Clones were read by immunoSEQ multiplex PCR, and TCRdb kept only the in-frame ones, dropping some. This sample carries over 850,000 clones, around 82% of them seen once, and the ten largest clones take 0.4% to 0.55%. Germline V gene sequence: CDR1 MNHEY, CDR2 SMNVEV (reference sequence). The length of the CDR3 is 16 residues. The germline V and J ends were trimmed by 1 base and 0 bases, with 7 bases remaining between them. For this clone: Antigen unknown.

This sequence originates from a young man in good health. Some clones in this sample may be carry-over from other donors' samples. Source material: memory CD4+ T cells from PBMCs. Subset reported: CD45RA-negative fraction. The V call is TRBV27, the J call TRBJ2-6, with D hard to call. The CDR3 spells CASSLWANSGANVLTF. The CDR3 DNA reads TGTGCCAGCAGTTTATGGGCGAACTCTGGGGCCAACGTCCTGACTTTC.